These 4 T cell receptor beta chains share one sample of origin, sequenced in a study of long-term antiretroviral therapy in people with HIV. Runs used v3.0 of the immunoSEQ assay and were done at survey level. This table comes from immunoSEQ multiplex PCR, and its TCRdb copy is limited to in-frame clones, with some not included. Here the sample spans tens of thousands of clones, over 75% being singletons. The specimen comprised unsorted PBMCs, sampled about 5 years after starting antiretroviral therapy. These receptors were taken from a man aged 35 to 55 with HIV.

The chain combines TRBV11-3 with TRBJ2-5; TRBD1 or TRBD2 may be the D gene (6 bases each). Deletions cut 5 bases from V and 5 bases from J, with 12 bases between. Germline V gene data show CDR1 as SGHNT and CDR2 as YENEEA. The CDR3 loop spans 13 amino acids. This CDR3 reads CASSLRGEETQYF. The CDR3 nucleotides are TGTGCCAGCAGCCTGAGGGGGGAGGAGACCCAGTACTTC.

The rearrangement links TRBV11-2 to TRBJ2-5, with a possible D match to TRBD2 (6 bases). The V and J ends lost 2 bases and 4 bases respectively, with 14 bases between them. Per the germline V gene, CDR1 is SGHAT and CDR2 is FQNNGV. The CDR3 runs 15 residues. CDR3 in amino acids: CASSLTGTQAETQYF. The CDR3, as DNA: TGTGCCAGCAGCTTAACGGGGACTCAGGCAGAGACCCAGTACTTC.

This clone occurred once. The V gene is TRBV10-3, the J gene TRBJ1-2; TRBD1 is a possible D gene (5 bases). Trimming stripped 8 bases from V and 3 bases from J, with 13 bases between. Germline CDR1 reads ENHRY; CDR2 reads SYGVKD. This CDR3 region has 13 residues. The CDR3 sequence: CAIGGGVDYGYTF. In nucleotides, the CDR3 is TGTGCCATCGGGGGGGGAGTGGACTATGGCTACACCTTC.

The chain joins TRBV4-1 to TRBJ2-6; D is uncertain. Germline-derived CDR1 and CDR2 are MGHRA and YSYEKL. The V end lost 0 bases, the J end lost 0 bases, and 6 bases lay between the germline ends. This CDR3 region has 16 residues. CDR3: CASSQDRGSGANVLTF. The CDR3 DNA sequence: TGCGCCAGCAGCCAAGACCGCGGCTCTGGGGCCAACGTCCTGACTTTC.